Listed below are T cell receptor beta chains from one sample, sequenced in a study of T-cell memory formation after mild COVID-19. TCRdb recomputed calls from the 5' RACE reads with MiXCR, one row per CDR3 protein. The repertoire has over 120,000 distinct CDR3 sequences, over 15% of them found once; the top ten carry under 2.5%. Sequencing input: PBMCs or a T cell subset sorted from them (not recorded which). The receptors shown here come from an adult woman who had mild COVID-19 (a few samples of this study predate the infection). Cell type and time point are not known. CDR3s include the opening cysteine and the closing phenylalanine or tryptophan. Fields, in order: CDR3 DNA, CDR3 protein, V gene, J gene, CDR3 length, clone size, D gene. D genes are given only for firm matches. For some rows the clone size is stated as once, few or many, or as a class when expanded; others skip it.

CDR3nt: TGTGCCAGCAGCCCTACAGTGAACACTGAAGCTTTCTTT; CDR3aa: CASSPTVNTEAFF; v_gene: TRBV7-9; j_gene: TRBJ1-1; len: 13; abundance: many; d_gene: -
CDR3nt: TGCGCCAGCAGCCAAGATACGGGAACCTACGAGCAGTACTTC; CDR3aa: CASSQDTGTYEQYF; v_gene: TRBV4-3; j_gene: TRBJ2-7; len: 14; abundance: -; d_gene: -
CDR3nt: TGTGCCAGCAGCGCGACGACTAGTAATGAGCAGTTCTTC; CDR3aa: CASSATTSNEQFF; v_gene: TRBV7-3; j_gene: TRBJ2-1; len: 13; abundance: -; d_gene: -
CDR3nt: TGTGCCAGCAGCTTAGCGCTTCTAGCGGGGCAAGAGACCCAGTACTTC; CDR3aa: CASSLALLAGQETQYF; v_gene: TRBV7-2; j_gene: TRBJ2-5; len: 16; abundance: -; d_gene: TRBD2
CDR3nt: TGCGCCAGCAGCTTGGCCGGGCACACGGTGAACACTGAAGCTTTCTTT; CDR3aa: CASSLAGHTVNTEAFF; v_gene: TRBV5-1; j_gene: TRBJ1-1; len: 16; abundance: -; d_gene: -
CDR3nt: TGTGCCAGCAGCCAAGGTCCCGACCGCAACCAGCCCCAGCATTTT; CDR3aa: CASSQGPDRNQPQHF; v_gene: TRBV3-1; j_gene: TRBJ1-5; len: 15; abundance: -; d_gene: -
CDR3nt: TGCAGCGTTGTTCCTAGTGCCTACAATGAGCAGTTCTTC; CDR3aa: CSVVPSAYNEQFF; v_gene: TRBV29-1; j_gene: TRBJ2-1; len: 13; abundance: few; d_gene: -
CDR3nt: TGCGCCAGCAGCCATGCTCCGAGACGGATGAACACTGAAGCTTTCTTT; CDR3aa: CASSHAPRRMNTEAFF; v_gene: TRBV4-1; j_gene: TRBJ1-1; len: 16; abundance: -; d_gene: -
CDR3nt: TGTGCCAGCAGATCAGGACGGTACTACGAGCAGTACTTC; CDR3aa: CASRSGRYYEQYF; v_gene: TRBV12-3/TRBV12-4; j_gene: TRBJ2-7; len: 13; abundance: -; d_gene: -
CDR3nt: TGCGCCAGCAGCCTCTCGGCAGGTACCTACGAGCAGTACTTC; CDR3aa: CASSLSAGTYEQYF; v_gene: TRBV5-1; j_gene: TRBJ2-7; len: 14; abundance: few; d_gene: -
CDR3nt: TGCAGCGTTGTCGGACATCAGAACACTGAAGCTTTCTTT; CDR3aa: CSVVGHQNTEAFF; v_gene: TRBV29-1; j_gene: TRBJ1-1; len: 13; abundance: -; d_gene: -
CDR3nt: TGCGCCAGCAGGCTCGGGACAGGGGTTTCACCCCTCCACTTT; CDR3aa: CASRLGTGVSPLHF; v_gene: TRBV5-1; j_gene: TRBJ1-6; len: 14; abundance: few; d_gene: TRBD1
CDR3nt: TGTGCCAGCAGCCAACCTTTTTACGAGCAGTACTTC; CDR3aa: CASSQPFYEQYF; v_gene: TRBV14; j_gene: TRBJ2-7; len: 12; abundance: -; d_gene: -
CDR3nt: TGCAGTGCTAGAGATGCAGGACAGGGAAGCACCGGGGAGCTGTTTTTT; CDR3aa: CSARDAGQGSTGELFF; v_gene: TRBV20-1; j_gene: TRBJ2-2; len: 16; abundance: few; d_gene: TRBD1
CDR3nt: TGTGCCAGCAGTACCCAACTGGCGGTGGTGGGTTTTCAGCCGTACTACGATGAGCAGTTCTTC; CDR3aa: CASSTQLAVVGFQPYYDEQFF; v_gene: TRBV6-1; j_gene: TRBJ2-1; len: 21; abundance: -; d_gene: -
CDR3nt: TGTGCCATCAGTGAGTCGACTAGCGGGCCTCAAGAGACCCAGTACTTC; CDR3aa: CAISESTSGPQETQYF; v_gene: TRBV10-3; j_gene: TRBJ2-5; len: 16; abundance: few; d_gene: TRBD2
CDR3nt: TGTGCCAGCAGTTACACCCAGACCCTCTCCTACGAGCAGTACTTC; CDR3aa: CASSYTQTLSYEQYF; v_gene: TRBV6-2/TRBV6-3; j_gene: TRBJ2-7; len: 15; abundance: -; d_gene: -
CDR3nt: TGTGCCAGCAGCTTAGTGGGAAGTGGCTACACCTTC; CDR3aa: CASSLVGSGYTF; v_gene: TRBV7-9; j_gene: TRBJ1-2; len: 12; abundance: few; d_gene: -
CDR3nt: TGTGCCAGCAGTTTAAACGACAACACAGATACGCAGTATTTT; CDR3aa: CASSLNDNTDTQYF; v_gene: TRBV12-3/TRBV12-4; j_gene: TRBJ2-3; len: 14; abundance: few; d_gene: -
CDR3nt: TGCGCCAGCAGCTTGGATTGGGGTCTGGAGACCCAGTACTTC; CDR3aa: CASSLDWGLETQYF; v_gene: TRBV5-1; j_gene: TRBJ2-5; len: 14; abundance: -; d_gene: -
CDR3nt: TGCGCCAGCAGTTCCTTCCCCGGATCCTACGAGCAGTACTTC; CDR3aa: CASSSFPGSYEQYF; v_gene: TRBV5-1; j_gene: TRBJ2-7; len: 14; abundance: few; d_gene: -
CDR3nt: TGTGCCACCAGTGATTCCAAGGTTGGACCGAACACTGAAGCTTTCTTT; CDR3aa: CATSDSKVGPNTEAFF; v_gene: TRBV24-1; j_gene: TRBJ1-1; len: 16; abundance: few; d_gene: -